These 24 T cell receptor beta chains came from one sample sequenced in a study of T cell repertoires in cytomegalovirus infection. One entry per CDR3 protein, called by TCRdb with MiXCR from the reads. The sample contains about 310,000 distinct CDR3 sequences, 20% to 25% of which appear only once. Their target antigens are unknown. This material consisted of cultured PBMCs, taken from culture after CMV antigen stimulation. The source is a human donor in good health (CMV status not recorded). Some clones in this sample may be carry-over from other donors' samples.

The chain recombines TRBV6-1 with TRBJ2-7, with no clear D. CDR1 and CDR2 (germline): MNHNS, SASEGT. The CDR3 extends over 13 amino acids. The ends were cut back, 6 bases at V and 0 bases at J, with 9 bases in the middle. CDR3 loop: CASRQTSSYEQYF. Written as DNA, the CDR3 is TGTGCCAGCAGACAGACAAGCTCCTACGAGCAGTACTTC.

CDR3 residues: CASSNRGESEKLFF. The DNA of the CDR3 is TGTGCCAGCAGCAACAGGGGAGAGAGTGAAAAACTGTTTTTT. The chain carries TRBV3-1 and TRBJ1-4, with 7 bases matching TRBD1. The CDR3 is 14 residues long. V gave up 5 bases and J gave up 7 bases; unmatched junction bases: 7. Germline CDR1 and CDR2: LGHDT and YNNKEL (reference sequence).

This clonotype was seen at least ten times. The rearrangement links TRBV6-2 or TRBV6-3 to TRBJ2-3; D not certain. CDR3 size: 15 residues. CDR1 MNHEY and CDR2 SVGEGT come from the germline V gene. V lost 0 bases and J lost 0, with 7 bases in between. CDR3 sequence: CASSYSLSSTDTQYF. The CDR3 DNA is TGTGCCAGCAGTTACTCGCTGTCTAGCACAGATACGCAGTATTTT.

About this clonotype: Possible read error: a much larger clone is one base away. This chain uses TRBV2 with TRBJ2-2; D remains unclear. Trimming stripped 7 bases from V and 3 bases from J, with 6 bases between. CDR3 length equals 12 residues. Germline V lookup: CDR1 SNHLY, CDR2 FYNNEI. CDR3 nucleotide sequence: TGTGCCAGCAACCGGGACACCGGGGAGCTGTTTTTT. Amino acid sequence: CASNRDTGELFF.

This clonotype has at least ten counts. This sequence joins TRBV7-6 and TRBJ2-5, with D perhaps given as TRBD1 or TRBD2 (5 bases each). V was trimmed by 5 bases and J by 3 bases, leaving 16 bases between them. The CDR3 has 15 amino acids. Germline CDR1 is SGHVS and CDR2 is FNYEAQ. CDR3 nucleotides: TGTGCCAGCAGCGGAGGCGTCGGCAGGGAAGAGACCCAGTACTTC. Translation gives CASSGGVGREETQYF.

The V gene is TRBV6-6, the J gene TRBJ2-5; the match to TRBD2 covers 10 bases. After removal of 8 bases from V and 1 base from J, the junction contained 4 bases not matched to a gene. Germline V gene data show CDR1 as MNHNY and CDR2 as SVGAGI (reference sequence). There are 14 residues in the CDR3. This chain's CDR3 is CASSKREGQETQYF. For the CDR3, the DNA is TGTGCCAGCTCTAAGCGGGAGGGCCAAGAGACCCAGTACTTC.

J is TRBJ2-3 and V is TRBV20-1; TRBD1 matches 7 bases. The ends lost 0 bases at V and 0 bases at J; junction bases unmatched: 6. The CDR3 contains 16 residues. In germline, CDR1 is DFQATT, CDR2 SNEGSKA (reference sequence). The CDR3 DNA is TGCAGTGCTAGAGACCCGAGGGGGCTTAGCACAGATACGCAGTATTTT. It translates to CSARDPRGLSTDTQYF.

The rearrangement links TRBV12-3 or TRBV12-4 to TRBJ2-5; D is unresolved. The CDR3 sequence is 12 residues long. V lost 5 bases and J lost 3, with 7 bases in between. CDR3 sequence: CASSASKETQYF. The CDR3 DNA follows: TGTGCCAGCAGTGCGAGTAAAGAGACCCAGTACTTC.

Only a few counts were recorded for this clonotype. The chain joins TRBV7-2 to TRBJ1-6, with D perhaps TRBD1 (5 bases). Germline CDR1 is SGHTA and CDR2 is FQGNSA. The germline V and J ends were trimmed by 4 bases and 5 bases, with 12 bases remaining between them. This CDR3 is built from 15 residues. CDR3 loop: CASSSLGPDNSPLHF. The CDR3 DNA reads TGTGCCAGCAGCTCGCTGGGGCCTGATAATTCACCCCTCCACTTT.

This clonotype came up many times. The chain's CDR3 is CASSLEGRRETQYF. CDR3 in DNA: TGTGCCAGCAGCTTAGAGGGGCGAAGGGAGACCCAGTACTTC. The chain couples TRBV7-8 to TRBJ2-5; the D gene is possibly TRBD1 (5 bases). The CDR3 is made up of 14 amino acids. Germline CDR1 SGHVS, CDR2 FQNEAQ. The V end was cut by 1 base, the J end by 5 bases, with 11 bases between.

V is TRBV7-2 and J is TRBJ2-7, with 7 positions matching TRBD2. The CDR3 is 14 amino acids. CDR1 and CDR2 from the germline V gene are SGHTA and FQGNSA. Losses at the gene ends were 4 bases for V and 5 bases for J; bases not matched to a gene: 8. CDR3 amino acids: CASSSDGRRNEQYV. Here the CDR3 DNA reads TGTGCCAGCAGCTCCGACGGGAGGAGGAACGAGCAGTACGTC.

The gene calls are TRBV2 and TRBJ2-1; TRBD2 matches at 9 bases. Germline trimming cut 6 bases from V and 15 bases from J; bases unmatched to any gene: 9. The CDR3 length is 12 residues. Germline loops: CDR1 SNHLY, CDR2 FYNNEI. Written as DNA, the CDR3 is TGTGCCAGCAGCGATACTAGCGGGCGATCGTTCTTC. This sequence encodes CASSDTSGRSFF.

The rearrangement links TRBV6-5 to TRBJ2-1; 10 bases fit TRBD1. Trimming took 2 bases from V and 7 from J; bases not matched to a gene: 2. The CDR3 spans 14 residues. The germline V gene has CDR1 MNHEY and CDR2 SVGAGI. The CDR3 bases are TGTGCCAGCAGTTACCCGGGACAGGGGAATGAGCAGTTCTTC. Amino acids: CASSYPGQGNEQFF.

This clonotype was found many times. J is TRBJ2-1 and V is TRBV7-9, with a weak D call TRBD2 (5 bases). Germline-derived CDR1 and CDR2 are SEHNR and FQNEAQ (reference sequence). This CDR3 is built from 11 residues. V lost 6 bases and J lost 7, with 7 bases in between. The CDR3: CASRRRNEQFF. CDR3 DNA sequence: TGTGCCAGCAGGAGGAGGAATGAGCAGTTCTTC.

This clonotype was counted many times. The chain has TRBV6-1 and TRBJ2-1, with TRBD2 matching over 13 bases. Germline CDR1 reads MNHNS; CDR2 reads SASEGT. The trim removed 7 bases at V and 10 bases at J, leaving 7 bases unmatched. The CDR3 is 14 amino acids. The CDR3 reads CASMRTSGSGEQFF. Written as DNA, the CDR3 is TGTGCCAGCATGAGGACTAGCGGGAGCGGGGAGCAGTTCTTC.

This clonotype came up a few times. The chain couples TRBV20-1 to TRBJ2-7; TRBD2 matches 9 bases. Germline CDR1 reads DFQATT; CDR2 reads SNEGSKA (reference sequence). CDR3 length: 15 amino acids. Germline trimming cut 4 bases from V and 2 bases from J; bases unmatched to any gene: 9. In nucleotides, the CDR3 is TGCAGTGCTACTTCGGCGGGGGGGGAAACCTACGAGCAGTACTTC. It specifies CSATSAGGETYEQYF.

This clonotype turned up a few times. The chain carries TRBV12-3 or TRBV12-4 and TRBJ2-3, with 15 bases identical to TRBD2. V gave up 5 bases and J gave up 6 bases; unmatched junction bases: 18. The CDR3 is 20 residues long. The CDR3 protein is CASSTGGLAGGTTPRDTQYF. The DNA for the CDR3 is TGTGCCAGCAGTACTGGGGGACTAGCGGGAGGCACAACGCCGAGGGATACGCAGTATTTT.

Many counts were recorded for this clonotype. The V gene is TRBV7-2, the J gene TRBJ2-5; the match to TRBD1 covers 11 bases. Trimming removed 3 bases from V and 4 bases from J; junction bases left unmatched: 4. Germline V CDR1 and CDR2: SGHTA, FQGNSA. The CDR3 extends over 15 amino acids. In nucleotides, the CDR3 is TGTGCCAGCAGCTTTTGGACAGGGGGCACAGAGACCCAGTACTTC. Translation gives CASSFWTGGTETQYF.

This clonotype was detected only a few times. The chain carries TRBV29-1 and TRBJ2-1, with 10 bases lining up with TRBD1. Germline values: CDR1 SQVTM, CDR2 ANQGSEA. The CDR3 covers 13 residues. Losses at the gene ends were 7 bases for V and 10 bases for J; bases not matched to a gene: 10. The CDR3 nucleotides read TGCAGCGGCCGTCGGGGGACAGGGGAAGAGCAGTTCTTC. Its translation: CSGRRGTGEEQFF.

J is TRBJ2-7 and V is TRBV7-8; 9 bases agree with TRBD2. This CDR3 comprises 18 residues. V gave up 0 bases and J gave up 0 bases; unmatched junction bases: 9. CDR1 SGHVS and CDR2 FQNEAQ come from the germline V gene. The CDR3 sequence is CASSLARLAGTDSYEQYF. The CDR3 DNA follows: TGTGCCAGCAGCTTAGCGAGGCTAGCGGGAACAGACTCCTACGAGCAGTACTTC.

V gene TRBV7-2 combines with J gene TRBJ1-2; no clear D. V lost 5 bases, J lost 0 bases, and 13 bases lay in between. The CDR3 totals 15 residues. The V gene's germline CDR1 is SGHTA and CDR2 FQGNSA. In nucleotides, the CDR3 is TGTGCCAGCAGCCCTGACTGGAGTGCTAACTATGGCTACACCTTC. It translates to CASSPDWSANYGYTF.

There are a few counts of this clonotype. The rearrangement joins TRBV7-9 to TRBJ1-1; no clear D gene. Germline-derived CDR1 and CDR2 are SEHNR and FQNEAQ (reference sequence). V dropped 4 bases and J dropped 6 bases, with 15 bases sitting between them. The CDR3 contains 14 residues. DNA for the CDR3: TGTGCCAGCAGCTCTTTAGGGCGAAACTCTGAAGCTTTCTTT. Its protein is CASSSLGRNSEAFF.

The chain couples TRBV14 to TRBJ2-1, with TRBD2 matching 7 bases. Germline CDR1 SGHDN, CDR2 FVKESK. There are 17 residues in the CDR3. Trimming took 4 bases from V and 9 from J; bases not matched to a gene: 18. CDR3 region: CASSPPIAGPATREQFF. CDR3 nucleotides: TGTGCCAGCAGCCCACCTATAGCGGGTCCCGCGACGCGTGAGCAGTTCTTC.

The CDR3 loop reads CASSAQGTSGNTIYF. The CDR3 DNA follows: TGCGCCAGCAGCGCTCAGGGTACCTCTGGAAACACCATATATTTT. The genes are TRBV5-1 and TRBJ1-3, with a tentative D call TRBD1 (5 bases). Trimming removed 4 bases from V and 0 bases from J, with 11 bases in between. This CDR3 is 15 amino acids long. The germline V gene encodes CDR1 SGHRS and CDR2 YFSETQ.